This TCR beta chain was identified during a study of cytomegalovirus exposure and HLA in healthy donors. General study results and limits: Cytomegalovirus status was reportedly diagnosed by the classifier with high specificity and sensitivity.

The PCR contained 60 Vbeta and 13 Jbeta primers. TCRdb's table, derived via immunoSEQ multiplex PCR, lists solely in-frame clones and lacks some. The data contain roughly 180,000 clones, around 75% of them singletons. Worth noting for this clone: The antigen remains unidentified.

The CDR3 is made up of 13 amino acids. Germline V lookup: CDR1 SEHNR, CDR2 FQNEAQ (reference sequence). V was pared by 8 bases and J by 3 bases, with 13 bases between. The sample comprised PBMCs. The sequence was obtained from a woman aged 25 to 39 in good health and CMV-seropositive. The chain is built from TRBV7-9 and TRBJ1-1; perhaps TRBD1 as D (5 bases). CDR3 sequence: CASGHRGDTEAFF. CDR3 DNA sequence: TGTGCCAGCGGTCACCGGGGGGACACTGAAGCTTTCTTT.